This T cell receptor beta chain was captured by sequencing in a study of cytomegalovirus exposure and HLA in healthy donors. This clone came up once. What it binds is unknown. Data came from immunoSEQ multiplex PCR; TCRdb stores just in-frame clones and leaves some out. The data show 200,000 to 250,000 clones, approximately 87% seen once. The study's findings and limits: The study labeled about 160 TCR beta chains cytomegalovirus-associated. The classifier reportedly diagnosed cytomegalovirus status with high specificity and sensitivity.

The trim removed 1 base at V and 4 bases at J, leaving 0 bases unmatched. Germline assignment: CDR1 SNHLY and CDR2 FYNNEI. This CDR3 is 14 amino acids long. Sequenced: PBMCs. This TCR was recovered from a man aged 18-30 years in good health and CMV-seronegative. The chain employs TRBV2 and TRBJ1-4; TRBD1 matches 7 bases. In DNA form, the CDR3 reads TGTGCCAGCAGTGAAGGGGACAGTAATGAAAAACTGTTTTTT. This translates into CASSEGDSNEKLFF. Supplemented by reference TRBV2 and TRBJ1-4, the full variable domain reads EPEVTQTPSHQVTQMGQEVILRCVPISNHLYFYWYRQILGQKVEFLVSFYNNEISEKSEIFDDQFSVERPDGSNFTLKIRSTKLEDSAMYFCASSEGDSNEKLFFGSGTQLSVL.